Presented here are 24 T cell receptor beta chains from one specimen sequenced in a study of CD8+ T cells in alopecia areata. Cells that came from pooled cutaneous lymph nodes were sorted using CD4, CD8alpha, NKG2D, NKG2ACE and other markers. cDNA prepared by RNA extraction and subsequent reverse transcription served as the template for sequencing. TCRdb keeps only in-frame clones here, not all; method: immunoSEQ multiplex PCR. There are about 300,000 clones in the sample, none observed a single time. What was sequenced was CD4+ T cells sorted from a lymph node. These receptors were collected from a C3H/HeJ mouse with alopecia areata. This mouse strain has H2-k as its MHC haplotype.

Comment on this clone: These gene names are mouse names. The CDR3 end falls 4 residues outside the read, so it is completed with the germline J gene. The genes are TRBV13-3 and TRBJ2-5; 8 bases are a match to TRBD2. The CDR3 is made up of 14 amino acids. The germline gives CDR1 NNHDY, CDR2 SYVADS. The sequenced part of the CDR3 DNA is TGTGCCAGCAGTGGAAGGGGGGGCGTCGAC. This translates into CASSGRGGVD. In full, the CDR3 reads CASSGRGGVDTQYF.

There are a few counts of this clone. A single base separates this from a much larger clone, so it may be a read error. Mouse gene names and germline throughout. The read finishes 4 residues shy of the CDR3 end, and the germline J gene is used to complete it. Other DNA sequences in the sample encode the same CDR3. The V and J genes are TRBV19 and TRBJ2-5; 9 nucleotides align to TRBD1. The CDR3 loop spans 13 amino acids. CDR1 is FNHDT and CDR2 is SITEND in the germline V gene (reference sequence). Partial CDR3 DNA: TGTGCCAGCAGTAACAGGGGGCGGGAC. Translated: CASSNRGRD. The entire CDR3 protein reads CASSNRGRDTQYF.

This clone was found a few times. Gene names follow the mouse nomenclature. From the germline J gene comes the end of the CDR3, since the read stops 4 residues before it. The chain couples TRBV1 to TRBJ2-7; a possible D gene is TRBD2 (5 bases). Germline values: CDR1 NSQYPW, CDR2 LRSPGD (reference sequence). This CDR3 contains 13 residues. The CDR3 bases that were read are TGCACCTGCAGTGCAGGACTGTTTTAT. Protein product: CTCSAGLFY. The entire CDR3 protein is CTCSAGLFYEQYF.

Note on this clone: Genes here carry mouse names. The read ends 4 residues early relative to the CDR3; the germline J gene fills the gap. The V gene is TRBV13-3, the J gene TRBJ2-7, with 10 bases lining up with TRBD2. The germline gives CDR1 NNHDY, CDR2 SYVADS. CDR3 size: 13 residues. Here the CDR3 reads CASSLDWGYEQYF. The sequenced CDR3 bases are TGTGCCAGCAGCTTGGACTGGGGGTAT.

Only a few counts were recorded for this clone. The listed genes are named as in mouse. From the germline J gene comes the end of the CDR3, since the read stops 4 residues before it. V is TRBV5 and J is TRBJ2-5; 10 bases align to TRBD1. Germline V lookup: CDR1 LGHNA, CDR2 YNLKQL (reference sequence). CDR3 length equals 15 residues. The CDR3 here is CASSQAGQGKDTQYF. The DNA read from the CDR3 is TGTGCCAGCAGCCAAGCGGGACAGGGGAAAGAC.

In the case of this clone: The genes are named according to mouse. The CDR3 goes on 4 residues after the read ends, and that part is filled in from the germline J gene. Other DNA sequences in the same sample also yield this CDR3. The chain uses TRBV31 and TRBJ2-1, with unresolved D. The CDR3 spans 12 residues. The germline V and J ends were trimmed by 0 bases and 0 bases, with 0 bases remaining between them. Looked up from germline, CDR1 is GKSSPN and CDR2 is SITVG. The CDR3 loop reads CAWSLNYAEQFF. The sequenced CDR3 bases are TGTGCCTGGAGTCTTAACTATGCT.

On this clone: All gene names here are mouse names. The CDR3 end is not reached by the read, which stops 4 residues before it; the germline J gene fills it in. The chain employs TRBV29 and TRBJ2-7, with 8 bases fitting TRBD1. This CDR3 is built from 13 residues. CDR1 is MSHET, CDR2 SYDVDS, per germline. The CDR3 DNA, read in part, is TGTGCTAGCAGCTCTACAGGGGGGTAT. As protein: CASSSTGGY. The full CDR3 is CASSSTGGYEQYF.

This clone was seen more than once but under ten times. Gene names denote mouse genes. The read gets to within 4 residues of the CDR3 end, and the germline J gene fills in the rest. Other DNA sequences in the sample encode the same CDR3. The chain is built from TRBV19 and TRBJ1-1; D gene uncertain. The V gene's germline CDR1 is FNHDT and CDR2 SITEND (reference sequence). The CDR3 has 13 amino acids. Trimming cost V 3 bases and J 0 bases, with 6 bases left between them. The covered CDR3 bases are TGTGCCAGCAGTAAAGGACAGAACACA. This sequence encodes CASSKGQNT. The entire CDR3 protein reads CASSKGQNTEVFF.

This clone was recorded a few times. Gene names and germline match the mouse. The read ends 4 residues shy of where the CDR3 ends; the end is completed using the germline J gene. This CDR3 is also generated by other DNA sequences in the sample. This chain joins TRBV13-3 and TRBJ1-2; tentative D call: TRBD1 (6 bases). Germline values: CDR1 NNHDY, CDR2 SYVADS. V was shortened by 0 bases and J by 2 bases, with 11 bases between the two germline ends. CDR3 length: 15 amino acids. The CDR3 loop is CASSDARGANSDYTF. The part of the CDR3 DNA that was read is TGTGCCAGCAGTGATGCGCGGGGGGCGAACTCC.

Note on this clone: Genes and germline come from the mouse. The CDR3 bases that were read are TGTGCCAGCAGTATAACCTGGATGAGTCAAAAC. Translating gives CASSITWMSQN. The whole CDR3 is CASSITWMSQNTLYF. The V gene is TRBV19, the J gene TRBJ2-4; D remains unclear. The read finishes 4 residues shy of the CDR3 end, and the germline J gene is used to complete it. Germline values: CDR1 FNHDT, CDR2 SITEND (reference sequence). This CDR3 spans 15 amino acids. V lost 1 base and J 0 bases, leaving 9 bases between the germline ends. The entire variable domain, with the rest obtained from reference TRBV19 and TRBJ2-4, is as follows: GGIITQTPKFLIGQEGQKLTLKCQQNFNHDTMYWYRQDSGKGLRLIYYSITENDLQKGDLSEGYDASREKKSSFSLTVTSAQKNEMAVFLCASSITWMSQNTLYFGAGTRLSVL.

As concerns this clone: Gene and germline names: mouse. The read halts 3 residues ahead of the CDR3 end, with the missing end drawn from the germline J gene. This sample includes further DNA sequences coding for the same CDR3. The rearrangement uses TRBV19 and TRBJ1-6, with 9 bases that match TRBD1. TRBJ1-6 is sorted into the ORF group, with uncertain function. CDR1 FNHDT and CDR2 SITEND come from the germline V gene (reference sequence). The J segment lost 4 bases and the V segment lost 10 bases, leaving 3 bases of the junction unmatched. The CDR3 loop spans 13 amino acids. This CDR3 reads CASGTGYNSPLYF. CDR3 bases read: TGTGCCTCCGGGACAGGGTATAATTCGCCC.

As concerns this clone: Mouse names are used for the genes. The read terminates 4 residues before the CDR3 end, so the remaining end is supplied by the germline J gene. The chain recombines TRBV31 with TRBJ2-7, with TRBD2 as a possible D gene (6 bases). The CDR3 has 15 residues. The germline V gene encodes CDR1 GKSSPN and CDR2 SITVG. V gave up 0 bases and J gave up 2 bases, with 14 bases separating them. The CDR3 spells CAWSLWDSLPYEQYF. The part of the CDR3 DNA that was read is TGTGCCTGGAGTCTGTGGGACTCACTACCCTAT.

Concerning this clone itself: Gene labels here are mouse ones. With the read ending 4 residues before the CDR3 end, the germline J gene is used to fill in that end. The chain links TRBV1 to TRBJ2-7; TRBD1 is a possible D gene (6 bases). The CDR3 contains 14 residues. V was shortened by 4 bases and J by 1 base, with 11 bases between the two germline ends. The germline gives CDR1 NSQYPW, CDR2 LRSPGD (reference sequence). The DNA read from the CDR3 is TGCACCTGCAGTGAACCGGGACAATCCTAT. It translates to CTCSEPGQSY. In full, the CDR3 reads CTCSEPGQSYEQYF.

This clone was detected only a few times. The listed genes are named as in mouse. The CDR3 extends 4 residues past the end of the read, so its final part is completed from the germline J gene. This chain connects TRBV13-1 to TRBJ1-1; 8 bases agree with TRBD1. This CDR3 comprises 15 residues. The germline V gene has CDR1 NSHNY and CDR2 SYGAGN. With V trimmed by 5 bases and J by 0 bases, 6 bases remained unmatched. The CDR3 here is CASSPRQGTNTEVFF. CDR3 bases read: TGTGCCAGCAGCCCCAGACAGGGGACAAACACA.

As to this clone: Gene names and germline match the mouse. Coverage ceases 4 residues before the CDR3 finishes, and the germline J gene fills in the end. The J gene is TRBJ2-4, the V gene TRBV19, with TRBD2 as a possible D gene (6 bases). The CDR3 has 15 residues. The germline V gene encodes CDR1 FNHDT and CDR2 SITEND (reference sequence). Deletions cut 2 bases from V and 0 bases from J, with 10 bases between. CDR3 bases read: TGTGCCAGCAGTATCTCGACTGGTAGTCAAAAC. Its protein is CASSISTGSQN. The whole CDR3 reads CASSISTGSQNTLYF.

Concerning this clone: A much larger clone lies a single base off, so this may be a read error. Gene names are mouse gene names. Read sequence stops 4 residues before the CDR3 end, and the germline J gene provides the missing end. The V and J genes are TRBV4 and TRBJ1-1, with D tentatively TRBD1 (5 bases). The CDR3 runs to 13 residues. Trimming took 4 bases from V and 0 from J, leaving 6 bases between them. Germline CDR1 reads LGHDT; CDR2 reads YNNKQL (reference sequence). CDR3 DNA (partial): TGTGCCAGCAGCTCGGGACAGAACACA. Protein: CASSSGQNT. The entire CDR3 protein is CASSSGQNTEVFF.

This clone was picked up a small number of times. Any gene name here is a mouse gene name. The read terminates 4 residues before the CDR3 end, so the remaining end is supplied by the germline J gene. The J gene is TRBJ2-7, the V gene TRBV1; 7 bases are a match to TRBD2. Unmatched junction bases numbered 5, after V lost 0 bases and J lost 3 bases. The germline CDR1 and CDR2 sequences are NSQYPW and LRSPGD (reference sequence). CDR3 length equals 15 residues. CDR3 amino acids: CTCSADSGGDYEQYF. Partial CDR3 DNA: TGCACCTGCAGTGCAGATTCCGGGGGGGACTAT.

As regards this clone: The germline and genes are mouse ones. The read stops 4 residues short of the end of the CDR3; the missing end is completed from the germline J gene. The chain combines TRBV13-1 with TRBJ1-1, with 11 positions matching TRBD1. This CDR3 is 15 amino acids long. Germline loops: CDR1 NSHNY, CDR2 SYGAGN. The CDR3 region is CASSDAEGQGAEVFF. The sequenced part of the CDR3 DNA is TGTGCCAGCAGTGATGCAGAGGGACAGGGGGCA.

In this sample, this clone turned up a few times. Mouse gene names apply. The CDR3 extends 4 residues past the end of the read, so its final part is completed from the germline J gene. The same CDR3 is also encoded by other DNA sequences in this sample. The chain combines TRBV13-2 with TRBJ1-2; the match to TRBD1 covers 8 bases. Germline CDR1 reads NNHNN; CDR2 reads SYGAGS (reference sequence). V shed 2 bases and J 4 bases; nucleotides not matched to a gene: 1. The CDR3 is 13 residues long. CDR3 DNA, as far as it was read: TGTGCCAGCGGTGACACAGGGGGCTCC. Amino acid sequence: CASGDTGGS. The CDR3 in full is CASGDTGGSDYTF.

This clone has a handful of counts. Any gene name here is a mouse gene name. The sequenced fragment ends 4 residues before the CDR3 boundary, so the rest is inferred from the germline J gene. This chain joins TRBV2 and TRBJ1-2; a possible D gene is TRBD1 (5 bases). The germline gives CDR1 LGHNA, CDR2 YSYQKL. The CDR3 is 16 amino acids. Trimming removed 0 bases at V and 1 base at J, with 12 bases between. CDR3 sequence reads: CASSQEEGVENSDYTF. The covered CDR3 bases are TGTGCCAGCAGCCAAGAAGAAGGGGTTGAAAACTCC.

For this clone: Gene names follow the mouse nomenclature. The read falls 4 residues short of the CDR3 end, and the missing part is taken from the germline J gene. Other DNA sequences in the sample encode the same CDR3. The chain joins TRBV5 to TRBJ1-1; TRBD1 is a possible D gene (5 bases). V shed 5 bases and J shed 3 bases, with 10 bases lying between them. The germline V gene has CDR1 LGHNA and CDR2 YNLKQL (reference sequence). The CDR3 loop spans 13 amino acids. The sequenced part of the CDR3 DNA is TGTGCCAGCAGCTCACAGACAGACACA. This sequence encodes CASSSQTDT. The CDR3, in full, reads CASSSQTDTEVFF.

This clone was counted a few times. The gene names here belong to mouse. The CDR3 end is not reached by the read, which stops 4 residues before it; the germline J gene fills it in. In the same sample, other DNA sequences code for this CDR3. The rearrangement uses TRBV13-1 and TRBJ2-7; 8 nucleotides agree with TRBD2. The V gene end was trimmed by 2 bases and the J gene end by 0 bases; junction bases not matched to a gene: 7. The CDR3 has 16 amino acids. CDR1 is NSHNY, CDR2 SYGAGN, per germline. CDR3: CASSDPSGGSSYEQYF. CDR3 DNA, as far as it was read: TGTGCCAGCAGTGACCCCTCTGGGGGGTCCTCCTAT.

This clone was found a few times. Gene labels here are mouse ones. Read data end 4 residues before the CDR3 end; the end is taken from the germline J gene. J is TRBJ2-1 and V is TRBV13-1; D is perhaps TRBD1 (6 bases). V was trimmed by 4 bases and J by 1 base, leaving 15 bases between them. Germline V lookup: CDR1 NSHNY, CDR2 SYGAGN. This CDR3 has 16 amino acids. The CDR3 spells CASSTKSGQNYAEQFF. The part of the CDR3 DNA that was read is TGTGCCAGCAGTACCAAATCGGGACAAAACTATGCT.

Comments on this clone: Mouse names are used for the genes. The read ends 3 residues shy of where the CDR3 ends; the end is completed using the germline J gene. The genes are TRBV13-1 and TRBJ1-6; a possible D gene is TRBD1 (6 bases). TRBJ1-6 is filed as an ORF, its function uncertain. The CDR3 runs to 13 residues. V was shortened by 9 bases and J by 6 bases, with 13 bases between the two germline ends. Germline V gives CDR1 NSHNY, CDR2 SYGAGN. The CDR3 reads CAISRDINSPLYF. The part of the CDR3 DNA that was read is TGTGCCATCAGCCGGGACATTAATTCGCCC.